The T cell receptor beta chain under discussion was sequenced for a study of OX40 agonist ivuxolimab in advanced cancers. The wider study: Dose-escalation patients suffered from hepatocellular carcinoma, melanoma, renal cell or head and neck cancer. Two cutaneous melanoma patients and one hepatocellular carcinoma patient, three in all, had partial responses.

Study-wide findings and caveats: No determination was made of the antigen specificity of the expanded peripheral T cells.

Trimming pared 5 bases from V and 8 bases from J, leaving 19 bases between. Germline CDR1 MDHEN, CDR2 SYDVKM. This CDR3 has 15 amino acids. Exclusion of a patient followed from autoimmune disease history or systemic immunosuppression. With regard to this clone: The antigen is unknown.

The repertoire was sequenced with immunoSEQ multiplex PCR; TCRdb's copy has only in-frame clones and lacks some. The sample has roughly 56,000 clones, around 88% seen once; the top ten hold about 2.4%. The chain joins TRBV28 to TRBJ2-4; possibly TRBD1 or TRBD2 for D (6 bases each). This specimen was CD4+ or CD8+ T cells sorted from blood, taken in a trial of the OX40 agonist ivuxolimab. This TCR derives from an adult with an advanced solid tumor such as melanoma, head and neck, liver or kidney cancer. The CDR3, as DNA: TGTGCCAGCAGTCCCGCCGGCGCAGGGGAGGACATTCAGTACTTC. It encodes CASSPAGAGEDIQYF.